Here is one TCR beta chain with its context. No cognate antigen has been identified for it. One end of the junction is discordant with germline, which a read error may explain. Systemically healthy Caucasian individuals from Russia, over 30 in total and aged roughly 6 to 100 years, were included as donors. Approximately 9.3 milliliters of peripheral blood were drawn from each donor into EDTA-treated Vacutainer tubes. Ficoll-Paque density-gradient centrifugation was used to isolate PBMCs, with at least 6.5 million obtained per sample. Trizol reagent was used to extract total RNA from PBMCs, with at least 6 micrograms per sample. For every donor, an aliquot of PBMCs went through flow cytometry to measure the percentages of naive CD45RAhigh/CD27high T cells. This sample was included in a study of blood T cells in healthy people across ages (dated by TCRdb to the mid-2010s). About the full investigation: In model experiments, template switching captured about one uniquely barcoded TCR beta cDNA molecule for every two T cells. To track age-related changes in TCR beta repertoire diversity, the study relied on deep sequencing normalized with unique cDNA molecular identifiers. Donors were grouped into four age groups: young (average roughly 16 years), middle-aged (about 38), aged (around 56) and long-lived (less than 85). Donors of different ages were randomly distributed across sequencing lanes to avoid experimental bias. Two additional independent replicas of 1 million unique cDNA reads from the same blood draw were analyzed for two donors (one aged 18 to 30 and one aged 80 or older). What the study reported, not specific to this receptor: Because profiling used bulk unsorted PBMCs, naive and antigen-experienced compartments could not be compared conclusively. The percentage of naive T cells measured by flow cytometry correlated strongly with observed TCR beta diversity. Estimates of total diversity based on one million sequenced T cells were regarded as lower bounds and as underestimates. Compared with the aged group, the long-lived group had more naive CD4+ T cells, fewer expanded clones and increased TCR diversity, a pattern suggesting age selection. As age increased, observed TCR beta diversity per million T cells dropped in a roughly linear way, and a significant reduction was already evident by age about 40. Because donor CMV infection status was unknown, age-related changes in expanded clonotypes were potentially confounded.

Library creation used 5' RACE. Sequencing used an Illumina HiSeq 2500. A second PCR of roughly 7 to 11 cycles was performed with a sample-barcoded 5' primer and a J-beta primer mix. A unique molecular identifier was introduced onto each TCR beta cDNA molecule by a template-switch 5' adaptor carrying 12 random nucleotides. At least 3 million CDR3-containing paired-end reads were obtained from each sample. All of the RNA was converted into first-strand cDNA using the Mint cDNA synthesis kit, with a TRBC-specific oligonucleotide serving as the primer. Following uracil-DNA glycosylase treatment, all cDNA underwent a first 18-cycle PCR with the universal primers M1SS and BC2_uni_R. The original pipeline was this. Normalization of each sample was performed by random selection of 1 million high-quality reads, each carrying a distinct molecular identifier. Reads sharing molecular identifiers were discarded rather than binned into consensus sequences. MiTCR, set to a Q25 quality threshold and the strictest error-elimination algorithm, was used for CDR3 identification, clonotype clustering and error correction. A nonparametric unseen species model with Euler transformation was used to estimate lower-bound total TCR beta diversity. TCRdb applied fastp at Q25 and MiXCR to the public reads, then kept only in-frame beta chains. Rows matching on CDR3 protein sequence are summarized as one entry with the most common DNA and genes. In this record, the V and J calls reflect TCRdb's handling and not the investigators' own analysis. The sample table lists 1.5 million to 2 million distinct CDR3 sequences, around 50% of them with a count of one. The ten largest make up more than 2% of the sample.

The CDR3 measures 14 amino acids from cysteine to phenylalanine. Only CDR3 DNA is held: 42 bases, read in frame from base 1. The germline V gene provides CDR1 MDHEN and CDR2 SYDVKM. The origin of this receptor is a woman aged 35 to 49 in good health. This chain is built from TRBV28 and TRBJ2-7; the D gene is possibly TRBD1 or TRBD2, each agreeing over 6 bases. The sequenced material came from blood. CDR3 region: CVSRAGTPSYEQYF. The nucleotides are TGTGTCAGCCGTGCGGGGACACCTTCCTACGAGCAGTACTTC.